Each of the 10 T cell receptor beta chains below was sequenced from the same sample in a study of T cells in localized non-small cell lung cancer (dated by TCRdb to about 2020). The library was obtained by the immunoSEQ multiplex PCR assay. The table was pulled from immuneACCESS by TCRdb, which kept in-frame rearrangements only. Such tables lose some clones; where checked, under half of the loss comes from unresolved V genes, and the rest has no known cause. Within this sample are approximately 64,000 clones, with 90% of them counted one time only. The leading ten clones occupy under 2.5% of the sample. Material: peripheral blood, obtained before any cancer treatment. The source is a woman aged 40-69 years with stage I lung adenocarcinoma.

The rearrangement uses TRBV9 and TRBJ1-1; D perhaps matches TRBD1 (5 bases). The CDR3 length is 14 residues. V was trimmed by 4 bases and J by 3 bases, leaving 13 bases between them. Per the germline V gene, CDR1 is SGDLS and CDR2 is YYNGEE. The CDR3 here is CASSPQGRDTEAFF. In DNA, the CDR3 is TGTGCCAGCAGCCCCCAGGGTCGGGACACTGAAGCTTTCTTT.

The rearrangement links TRBV6-1 to TRBJ1-5; D is unresolved. The CDR3 has 13 amino acids. Deletions cut 3 bases from V and 7 bases from J, with 10 bases between. Per the germline V gene, CDR1 is MNHNS and CDR2 is SASEGT. CDR3 in amino acids: CASSEGRLQPQHF. The DNA of the CDR3 is TGTGCCAGCAGTGAGGGAAGGTTACAGCCCCAGCATTTT.

The chain is built from TRBV5-1 and TRBJ2-3; TRBD2 agrees at 8 bases. After removal of 4 bases from V and 6 bases from J, the junction contained 7 bases not matched to a gene. Per the germline V gene, CDR1 is SGHRS and CDR2 is YFSETQ. The CDR3 has 14 amino acids. CDR3 loop: CASSPGGGLDTQYF. The CDR3 DNA sequence: TGCGCCAGCAGCCCGGGAGGGGGGCTCGATACGCAGTATTTT.

The rearrangement links TRBV7-3 to TRBJ2-4; a possible D gene is TRBD1 (6 bases). Germline CDR1 reads SGHTA; CDR2 reads FQGTGA. The CDR3 consists of 14 residues. The V gene lost 2 bases and the J gene lost 8 bases, with 13 bases spanning the gap. The CDR3 here is CASSLVRGSDIQYF. CDR3 DNA sequence: TGTGCCAGCAGCTTAGTCAGGGGTTCAGACATTCAGTACTTC.

CDR3 DNA: TGTGCCAGCAGTTACGGAGGGTCCGGGGAGCTGTTTTTT. It codes for CASSYGGSGELFF. V gene TRBV6-6 combines with J gene TRBJ2-2, with D maybe TRBD2 (6 bases). This CDR3 region has 13 residues. Germline lookup yields CDR1 MNHNY and CDR2 SVGAGI (reference sequence). Trimming took 2 bases from V and 6 from J, leaving 7 bases between them.

This clone was counted only a few times. The gene calls are TRBV27 and TRBJ2-7; no definite D call. The CDR3 sequence is 12 residues long. Germline V lookup: CDR1 MNHEY, CDR2 SMNVEV (reference sequence). Trimming took off 8 bases at V and 0 bases at J, with 8 bases between the two ends. CDR3 residues: CASASSSYEQYF. CDR3 sequence (DNA): TGTGCCAGCGCAAGCAGCTCCTACGAGCAGTACTTC.

This rearrangement joins TRBV4-2 to TRBJ1-1; D uncertain. The V and J ends lost 1 base and 5 bases respectively, with 11 bases between them. Germline-derived CDR1 and CDR2 are LGHNA and YNFKEQ. The CDR3 runs 14 residues. The CDR3 protein is CASSQVGSWTEAFF. The CDR3 DNA reads TGTGCCAGCAGCCAAGTGGGCAGTTGGACTGAAGCTTTCTTT.

The genes are TRBV4-1 and TRBJ1-2; TRBD1 might be the D (5 bases). There are 14 residues in the CDR3. CDR1 and CDR2 from the germline V gene are MGHRA and YSYEKL. V was shortened by 2 bases and J by 8 bases, with 15 bases between the two germline ends. CDR3 region: CASSQPRRGDGYTF. The CDR3 DNA sequence: TGCGCCAGCAGCCAACCCCGGAGAGGGGACGGCTACACCTTC.

The chain combines TRBV14 with TRBJ2-5; no clear D gene. The CDR3 runs 11 residues. Germline CDR1 reads SGHDN; CDR2 reads FVKESK. Trimming cost V 5 bases and J 7 bases, with 8 bases left between them. The CDR3 here is CASSKSLTQYF. The DNA for the CDR3 is TGTGCCAGCAGCAAAAGCTTGACCCAGTACTTC.

As DNA, the CDR3 is TGTGCCAGCAGGGCCGTTCTGAACACTGAAGCTTTCTTT. It specifies CASRAVLNTEAFF. The chain couples TRBV6-1 to TRBJ1-1, with no clear D. Trimming removed 6 bases from V and 0 bases from J, with 8 bases in between. Per the germline V gene, CDR1 is MNHNS and CDR2 is SASEGT. The CDR3 consists of 13 residues.